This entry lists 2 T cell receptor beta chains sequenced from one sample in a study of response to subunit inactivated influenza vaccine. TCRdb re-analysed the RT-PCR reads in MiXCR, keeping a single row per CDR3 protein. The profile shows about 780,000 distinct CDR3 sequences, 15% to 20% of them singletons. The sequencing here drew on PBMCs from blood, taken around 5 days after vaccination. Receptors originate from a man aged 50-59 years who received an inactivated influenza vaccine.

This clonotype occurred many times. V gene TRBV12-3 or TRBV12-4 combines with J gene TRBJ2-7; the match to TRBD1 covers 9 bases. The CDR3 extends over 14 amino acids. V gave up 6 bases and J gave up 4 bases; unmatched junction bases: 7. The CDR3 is CASRGTGTGYEQYF. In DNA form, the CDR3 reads TGTGCCAGCAGAGGCACCGGGACAGGGTACGAGCAGTACTTC.

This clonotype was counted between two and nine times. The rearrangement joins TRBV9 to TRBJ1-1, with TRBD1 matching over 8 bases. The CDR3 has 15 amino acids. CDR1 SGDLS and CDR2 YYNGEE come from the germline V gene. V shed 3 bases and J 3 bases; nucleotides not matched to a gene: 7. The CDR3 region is CASSGRTGMDTEAFF. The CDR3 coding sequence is TGTGCCAGCAGCGGACGGACAGGGATGGACACTGAAGCTTTCTTT.